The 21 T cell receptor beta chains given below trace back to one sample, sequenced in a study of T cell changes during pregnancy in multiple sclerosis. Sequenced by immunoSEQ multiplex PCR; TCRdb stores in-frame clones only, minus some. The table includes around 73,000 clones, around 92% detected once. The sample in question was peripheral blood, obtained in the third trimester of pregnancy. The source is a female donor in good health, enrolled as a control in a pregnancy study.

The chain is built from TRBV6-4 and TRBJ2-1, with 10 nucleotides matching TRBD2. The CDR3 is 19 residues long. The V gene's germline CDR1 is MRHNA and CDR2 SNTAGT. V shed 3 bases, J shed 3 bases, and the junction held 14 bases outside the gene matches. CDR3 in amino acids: CASSDVLAGVGGRYNEQFF. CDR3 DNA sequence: TGTGCCAGCAGTGATGTGCTAGCGGGAGTAGGGGGCCGCTACAATGAGCAGTTCTTC.

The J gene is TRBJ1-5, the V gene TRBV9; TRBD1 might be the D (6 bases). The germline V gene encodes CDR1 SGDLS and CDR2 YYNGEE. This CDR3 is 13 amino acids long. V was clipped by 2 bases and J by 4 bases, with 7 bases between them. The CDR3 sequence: CASSVQGNQPQHF. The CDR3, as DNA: TGTGCCAGCAGCGTCCAGGGGAATCAGCCCCAGCATTTT.

The chain's CDR3 is CASSESLGGRSTYEQYF. The CDR3 region has the DNA TGTGCCAGCAGTGAATCCCTTGGAGGGAGGAGCACCTACGAGCAGTACTTC. The chain has TRBV25-1 and TRBJ2-7; the D gene is possibly TRBD2 (6 bases). Germline CDR1 reads MGHDK; CDR2 reads SYGVNS. With 1 base removed from V and 2 bases from J, the gap between germline ends came to 18 bases. The length of the CDR3 is 17 residues.

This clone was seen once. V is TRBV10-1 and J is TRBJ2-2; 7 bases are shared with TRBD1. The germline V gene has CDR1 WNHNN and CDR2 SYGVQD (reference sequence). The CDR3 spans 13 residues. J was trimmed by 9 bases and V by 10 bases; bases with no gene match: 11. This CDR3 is CAITEPQGWELFF. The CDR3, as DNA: TGCGCCATCACAGAGCCACAGGGGTGGGAGCTGTTTTTT.

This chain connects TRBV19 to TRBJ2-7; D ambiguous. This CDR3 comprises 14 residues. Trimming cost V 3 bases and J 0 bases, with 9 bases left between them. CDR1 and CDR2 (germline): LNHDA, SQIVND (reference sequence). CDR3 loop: CASSMMQDSYEQYF. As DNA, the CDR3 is TGTGCCAGTAGTATGATGCAGGACTCCTACGAGCAGTACTTC.

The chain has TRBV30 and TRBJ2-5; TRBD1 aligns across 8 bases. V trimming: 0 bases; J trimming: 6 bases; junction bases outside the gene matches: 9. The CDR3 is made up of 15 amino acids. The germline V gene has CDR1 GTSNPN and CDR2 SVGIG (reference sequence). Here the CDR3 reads CAWSVGQGGIKTQYF. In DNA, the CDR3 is TGTGCCTGGAGTGTTGGACAGGGTGGCATAAAGACCCAGTACTTC.

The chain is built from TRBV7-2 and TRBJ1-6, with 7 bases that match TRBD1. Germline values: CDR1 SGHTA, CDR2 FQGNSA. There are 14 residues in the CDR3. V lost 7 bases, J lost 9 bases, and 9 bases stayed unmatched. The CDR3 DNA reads TGTGCCAGCAATGAGGGACAGAGAATTTCACCCCTCCACTTT. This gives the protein CASNEGQRISPLHF.

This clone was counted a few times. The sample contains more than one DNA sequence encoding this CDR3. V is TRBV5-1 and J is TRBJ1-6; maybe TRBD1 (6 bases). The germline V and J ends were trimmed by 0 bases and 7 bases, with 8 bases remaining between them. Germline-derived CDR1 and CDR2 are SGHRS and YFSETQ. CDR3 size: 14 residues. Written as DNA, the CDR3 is TGCGCCAGCAGCTTGGGAAGGGGGAATTCACCCCTCCACTTT. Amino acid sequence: CASSLGRGNSPLHF.

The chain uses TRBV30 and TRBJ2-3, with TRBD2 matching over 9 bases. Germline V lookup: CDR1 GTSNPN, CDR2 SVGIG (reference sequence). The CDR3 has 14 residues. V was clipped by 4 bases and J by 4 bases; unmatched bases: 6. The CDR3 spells CAWTAGGVADTQYF. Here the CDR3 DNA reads TGTGCCTGGACGGCGGGAGGGGTGGCAGATACGCAGTATTTT.

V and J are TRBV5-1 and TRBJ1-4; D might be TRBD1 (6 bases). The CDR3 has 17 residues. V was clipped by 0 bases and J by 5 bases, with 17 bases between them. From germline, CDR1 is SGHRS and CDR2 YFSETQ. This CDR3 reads CASSLGPGGGENEKLFF. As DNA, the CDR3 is TGCGCCAGCAGCTTGGGGCCCGGGGGGGGCGAGAATGAAAAACTGTTTTTT.

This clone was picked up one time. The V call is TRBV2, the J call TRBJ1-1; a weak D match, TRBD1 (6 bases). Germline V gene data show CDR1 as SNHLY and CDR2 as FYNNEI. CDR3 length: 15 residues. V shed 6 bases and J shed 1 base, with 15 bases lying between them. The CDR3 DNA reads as TGTGCCAGCAGAAACTTAGGGACACCGAACACTGAAGCTTTCTTT. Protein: CASRNLGTPNTEAFF.

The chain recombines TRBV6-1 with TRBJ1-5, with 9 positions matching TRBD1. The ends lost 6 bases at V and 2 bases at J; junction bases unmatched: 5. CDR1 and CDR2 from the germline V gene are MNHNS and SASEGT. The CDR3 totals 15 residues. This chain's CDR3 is CASSWTGVGNQPQHF. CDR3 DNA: TGTGCCAGCAGCTGGACAGGGGTAGGCAATCAGCCCCAGCATTTT.

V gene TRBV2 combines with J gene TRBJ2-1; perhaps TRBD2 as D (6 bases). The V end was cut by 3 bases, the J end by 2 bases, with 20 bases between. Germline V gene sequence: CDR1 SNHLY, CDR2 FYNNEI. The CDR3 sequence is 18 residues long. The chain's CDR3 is CASSELHGIADAYNEQFF. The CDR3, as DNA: TGTGCCAGCAGTGAGCTGCATGGAATAGCGGACGCCTACAATGAGCAGTTCTTC.

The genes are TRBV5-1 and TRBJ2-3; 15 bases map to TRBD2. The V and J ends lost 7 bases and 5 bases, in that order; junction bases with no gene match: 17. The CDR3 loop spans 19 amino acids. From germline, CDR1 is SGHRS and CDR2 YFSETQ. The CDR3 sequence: CASGGPGRTSGGALDTQYF. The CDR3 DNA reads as TGCGCCAGCGGAGGGCCAGGGAGGACTAGCGGGGGGGCTTTAGATACGCAGTATTTT.

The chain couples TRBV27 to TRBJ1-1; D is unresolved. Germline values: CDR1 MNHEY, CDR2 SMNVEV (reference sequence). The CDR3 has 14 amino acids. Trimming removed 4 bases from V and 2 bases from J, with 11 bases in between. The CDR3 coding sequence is TGTGCCAGCAGTTCACCCGCCACAAACACTGAAGCTTTCTTT. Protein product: CASSSPATNTEAFF.

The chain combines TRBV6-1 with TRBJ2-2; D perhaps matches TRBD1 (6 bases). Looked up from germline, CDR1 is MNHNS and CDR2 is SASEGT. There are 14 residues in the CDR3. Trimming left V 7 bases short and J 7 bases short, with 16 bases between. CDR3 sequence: CASIQQGTFGELFF. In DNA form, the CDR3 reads TGTGCCAGCATACAACAGGGCACGTTCGGGGAGCTGTTTTTT.

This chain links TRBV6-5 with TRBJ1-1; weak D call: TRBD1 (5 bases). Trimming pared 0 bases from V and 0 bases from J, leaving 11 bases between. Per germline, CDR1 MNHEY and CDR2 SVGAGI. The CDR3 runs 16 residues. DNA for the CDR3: TGTGCCAGCAGTTACTCCCCCCGACAGATGAACACTGAAGCTTTCTTT. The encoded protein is CASSYSPRQMNTEAFF.

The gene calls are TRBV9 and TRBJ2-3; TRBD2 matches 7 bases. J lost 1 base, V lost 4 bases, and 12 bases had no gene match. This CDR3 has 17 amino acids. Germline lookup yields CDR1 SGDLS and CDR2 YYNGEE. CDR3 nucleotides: TGTGCCAGCAGCCCCCGGGGTGGGAGGGCCGGCACAGATACGCAGTATTTT. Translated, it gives CASSPRGGRAGTDTQYF.

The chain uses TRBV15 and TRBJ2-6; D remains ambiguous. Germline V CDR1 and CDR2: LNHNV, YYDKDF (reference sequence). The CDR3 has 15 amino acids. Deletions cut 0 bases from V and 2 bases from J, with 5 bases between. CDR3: CATSRDPTGANVLTF. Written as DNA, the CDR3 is TGTGCCACCAGCAGAGATCCCACTGGGGCCAACGTCCTGACTTTC.

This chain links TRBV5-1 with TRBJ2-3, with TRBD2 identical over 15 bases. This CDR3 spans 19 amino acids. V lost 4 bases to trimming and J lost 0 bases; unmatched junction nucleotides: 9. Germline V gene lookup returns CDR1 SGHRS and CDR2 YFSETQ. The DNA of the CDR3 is TGCGCCAGCAGCGCCGGACTAGCGGGGGGGCGGACTAGCACAGATACGCAGTATTTT. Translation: CASSAGLAGGRTSTDTQYF.

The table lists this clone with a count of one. CDR3 in amino acids: CSARTGTSNQPQHF. As DNA, the CDR3 is TGCAGCGCCAGGACAGGGACCAGCAATCAGCCCCAGCATTTT. The rearrangement joins TRBV29-1 to TRBJ1-5, with TRBD1 matching over 8 bases. There are 14 residues in the CDR3. Trimming took 7 bases from V and 1 from J; bases not matched to a gene: 6. In germline, CDR1 is SQVTM, CDR2 ANQGSEA.